This T cell receptor beta chain was obtained from a study of T-cell memory formation after mild COVID-19. This clonotype was counted only a few times. TCRdb processed the 5' RACE reads anew with MiXCR; each CDR3 protein has one entry. The profile shows roughly 340,000 distinct CDR3 sequences, roughly 15% of them singletons. This CDR3 is built from 14 residues. CDR1 is SGDLS, CDR2 YYNGEE, per germline. Trimming removed 3 bases from V and 1 base from J, with 8 bases in between. The V gene is TRBV9, the J gene TRBJ1-3; no firm D call. The sequencing sample was made of PBMCs or a T cell subset sorted from them (not recorded which). The receptor was isolated from a man between 18 and 29 years old who had mild COVID-19 (a few samples of this study predate the infection). Cell type and time point are not known. Here the CDR3 DNA reads TGTGCCAGCAGCGCAGACGAATCTGGAAACACCATATATTTT. Encoded protein: CASSADESGNTIYF.